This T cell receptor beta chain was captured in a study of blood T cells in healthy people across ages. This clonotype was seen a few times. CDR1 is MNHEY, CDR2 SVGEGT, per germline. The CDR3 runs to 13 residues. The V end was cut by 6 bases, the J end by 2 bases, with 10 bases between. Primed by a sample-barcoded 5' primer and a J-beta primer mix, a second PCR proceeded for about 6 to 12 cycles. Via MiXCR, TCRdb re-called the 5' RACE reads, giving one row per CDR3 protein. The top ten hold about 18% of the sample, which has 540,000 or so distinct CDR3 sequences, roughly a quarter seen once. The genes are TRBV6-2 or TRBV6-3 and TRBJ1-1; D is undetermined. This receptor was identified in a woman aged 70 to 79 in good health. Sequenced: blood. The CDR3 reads CASSPNRNTEAFF. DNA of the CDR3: TGTGCCAGCAGCCCTAACAGAAACACTGAAGCTTTCTTT.